The clone carrying this TCR beta chain showed up many times. Its cognate antigen is unknown. Every diagnosis used clinical symptoms, serum thyroxine and TRAb, thyroid ultrasound and orbital computed tomography. This specimen comes from a study of T cells in Graves' hyperthyroidism and ophthalmopathy. The CDR3 spans 15 residues. With 5 bases clipped from V and 2 bases from J, the junction kept 4 bases outside the gene matches. Germline V gene data show CDR1 as SEHNR and CDR2 as FQNEAQ (reference sequence). Points from the study as a whole: Ophthalmopathy was predicted by the model a median of 6.5 months ahead of onset.

TCR beta CDR3 sequences were amplified from RNA transcripts. RT-PCR in the first round (using the HTBI primer set) targeted the TCR CDR3. TCRdb re-analysed the multiplex PCR reads in MiXCR, keeping a single row per CDR3 protein. Seen here are about 570,000 distinct CDR3 sequences, under 60% observed once, and the top ten hold 15% to 20%. The specimen sequenced was peripheral blood or thyroid tissue (not recorded which). The receptor comes from an adult woman with Graves' disease, either hyperthyroidism or ophthalmopathy (not recorded which). This sequence joins TRBV7-9 and TRBJ1-5, with 9 positions matching TRBD1. CDR3 sequence reads: CASSKGQGGNQPQHF. The CDR3 bases are TGTGCCAGCAGCAAGGGACAGGGAGGCAATCAGCCCCAGCATTTT.